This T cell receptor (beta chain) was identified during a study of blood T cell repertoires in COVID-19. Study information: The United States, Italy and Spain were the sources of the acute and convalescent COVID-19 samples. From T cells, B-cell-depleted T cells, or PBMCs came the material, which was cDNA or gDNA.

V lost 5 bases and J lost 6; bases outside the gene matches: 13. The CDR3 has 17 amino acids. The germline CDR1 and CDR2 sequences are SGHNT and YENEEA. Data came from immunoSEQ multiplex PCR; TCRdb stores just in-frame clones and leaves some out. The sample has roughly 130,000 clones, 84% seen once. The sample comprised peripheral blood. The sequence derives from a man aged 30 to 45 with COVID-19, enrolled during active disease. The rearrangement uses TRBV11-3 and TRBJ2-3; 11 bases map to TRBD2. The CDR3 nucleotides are TGTGCCAGCAGCCAAGGACTAGCGGGCCAGAGAAAGGATACGCAGTATTTT. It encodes CASSQGLAGQRKDTQYF.